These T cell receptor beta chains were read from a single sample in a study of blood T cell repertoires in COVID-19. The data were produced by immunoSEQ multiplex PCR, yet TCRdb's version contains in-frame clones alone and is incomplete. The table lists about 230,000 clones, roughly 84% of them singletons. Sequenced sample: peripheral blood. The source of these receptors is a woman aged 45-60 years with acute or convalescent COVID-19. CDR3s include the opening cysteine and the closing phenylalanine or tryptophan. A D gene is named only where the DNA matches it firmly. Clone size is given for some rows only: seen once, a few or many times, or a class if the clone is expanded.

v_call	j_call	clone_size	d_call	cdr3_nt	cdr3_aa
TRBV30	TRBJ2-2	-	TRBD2	TGTGCCTGGACCGGCAGGACTAGCGGGAGGGCTAGGGGGGAGCTGTTTTTT	CAWTGRTSGRARGELFF
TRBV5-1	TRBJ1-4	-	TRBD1	TGCGCCAGCAGCTTCGGACAGGGGGCGGAAAAACTGTTTTTT	CASSFGQGAEKLFF
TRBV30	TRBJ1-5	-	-	TGTGCCTGGAGGAACGACGCGGGGCAGCCCCAGCATTTT	CAWRNDAGQPQHF
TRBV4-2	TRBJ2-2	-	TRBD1	TGTGCCAGCAGCCAAGACAGGGGGACCGGGGAGCTGTTTTTT	CASSQDRGTGELFF
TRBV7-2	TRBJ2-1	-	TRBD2	TGTGCCAGCAGCTTAGCCGGGACTAGCGGGGTTGAGCAGTTCTTC	CASSLAGTSGVEQFF
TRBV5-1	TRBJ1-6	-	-	TGCGCCAGCAGCTTGAGCGGACTTTCACCCCTCCACTTT	CASSLSGLSPLHF
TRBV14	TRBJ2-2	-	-	TGTGCCAGCAGCCAAGATCGGGGAACCGGGGAGCTGTTTTTT	CASSQDRGTGELFF
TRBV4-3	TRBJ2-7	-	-	TGCGCCAGCAGCCAAGAGGCAGCGTCCTACGAGCAGTACTTC	CASSQEAASYEQYF
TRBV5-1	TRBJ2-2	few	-	TGCGCCAGCAGCCCCTCGGGGACCGGGGAGCTGTTTTTT	CASSPSGTGELFF
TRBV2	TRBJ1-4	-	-	TGTGCCAGCAGTGAAAACTCCGTTGCAACTAATGAAAAACTGTTTTTT	CASSENSVATNEKLFF
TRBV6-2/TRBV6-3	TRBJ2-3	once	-	TGTGCCAGCAGTTACGGGCGCACAGATACGCAGTATTTT	CASSYGRTDTQYF
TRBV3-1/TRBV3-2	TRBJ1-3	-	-	TGTGCCAGCAGCCAAGTCGGGGGGACTGGAAACACCATATATTTT	CASSQVGGTGNTIYF
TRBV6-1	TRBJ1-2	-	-	TGTGCCAGCAGTGAAGGGGAGAACTATGGCTACACCTTC	CASSEGENYGYTF
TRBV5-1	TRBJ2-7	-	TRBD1	TGCGCCAGCAGCGCGGGGGACAGGGCCCACGAGCAGTACTTC	CASSAGDRAHEQYF
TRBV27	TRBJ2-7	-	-	TGTGCCAGCAGTTTATTGTACGGCTACGAGCAGTACTTC	CASSLLYGYEQYF
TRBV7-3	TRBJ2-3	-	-	TGTGCCAGCAGCCCCCGCGATCGGGATACGCAGTATTTT	CASSPRDRDTQYF
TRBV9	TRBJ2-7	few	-	TGTGCCAGCAGCCGAGCCGGGGAGCAGTACTTC	CASSRAGEQYF
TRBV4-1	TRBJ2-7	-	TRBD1	TGCGCCAGCAGCCGCCACGGGACAGGGTTATCCTACGAGCAGTACTTC	CASSRHGTGLSYEQYF
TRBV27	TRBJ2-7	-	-	TGTGCCAGCAGTCCAAGCCAGGGGGATAGCGGCCTCTACGAGCAGTACTTC	CASSPSQGDSGLYEQYF
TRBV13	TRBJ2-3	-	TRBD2	TGTGCCAGCAGCCTCGGGAGGGGGACAGATACGCAGTATTTT	CASSLGRGTDTQYF
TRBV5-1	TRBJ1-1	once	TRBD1	TGCGCCAGCAGAGGGACAGCCCGTGAAGCTTTCTTT	CASRGTAREAFF
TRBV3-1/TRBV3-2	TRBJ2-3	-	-	TGTGCCAGCAGCCAAGATCGGGCTAGCGTTCCAGATACGCAGTATTTT	CASSQDRASVPDTQYF
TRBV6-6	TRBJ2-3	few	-	TGTGCCAGCAGTTCAGGGGTTAGCACAGATACGCAGTATTTT	CASSSGVSTDTQYF
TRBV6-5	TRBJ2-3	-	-	TGTGCCAGCACCCCCGGGGGAACAGATACGCAGTATTTT	CASTPGGTDTQYF
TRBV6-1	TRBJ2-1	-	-	TGTGCCAGCAGTGAATATGAGACAGCGCTCTACAATGAGCAGTTCTTC	CASSEYETALYNEQFF